Below, one T cell receptor beta chain is given with its context. This record belongs to a study of blood T cell repertoires in COVID-19. V was shortened by 7 bases and J by 0 bases, with 4 bases between the two germline ends. CDR1 is DFQATT and CDR2 is SNEGSKA in the germline V gene (reference sequence). This CDR3 is 11 amino acids long. This table comes from immunoSEQ multiplex PCR, and its TCRdb copy is limited to in-frame clones, with some not included. Seen here are around 330,000 clones, 75% to 90% observed once, and the top ten hold 8% to 10%. Sequencing used PBMCs or T cells enriched from blood (not recorded which). The receptor was isolated from a woman aged 40 to 50 who had recovered from COVID-19. V and J are TRBV20-1 and TRBJ1-3; D is ambiguous. CDR3 DNA: TGCAGTGTGAGCTCTGGAAACACCATATATTTT. Encoded protein: CSVSSGNTIYF.